This entry lists 5 T cell receptor beta chains sequenced from one sample in a study of CXCR3-negative and CXCR3-positive naive CD8 T cells. Regarding the study as a whole: Naive cells that were CXCR3-positive had more hydrophobic TRB CDR3s (compared with CXCR3-negative naive cells).

It was by 5' RACE with UMI labels that the TRB cDNA libraries were prepared. TCRdb reprocessed the 5' RACE reads and keeps a single row for each CDR3 protein, giving no DNA. The sample table includes about 130,000 distinct CDR3 sequences. The antigens these receptors bind are not known. Sequences were obtained from naive CXCR3+ CD8+ T cells from blood. The subset was: CD45RO-CCR7+CD27+CD95- naive CD8+ T cells expressing CXCR3 (TNR3+). The receptors come from a human donor in good health. Some clones in this sample may be carry-over from other donors' samples.

CDR3: CASSLSQGGTEAFF. The chain has TRBV28 and TRBJ1-1. This CDR3 is built from 14 residues. Germline CDR1 MDHEN, CDR2 SYDVKM.

V and J are TRBV20-1 and TRBJ2-7; TCRdb reports TRBD1, a call that lacks DNA to check it against. The CDR3 loop spans 13 amino acids. Germline V gene data show CDR1 as DFQATT and CDR2 as SNEGSKA (reference sequence). The CDR3: CSAELGESYEQYF.

The chain uses TRBV4-3 and TRBJ1-3. Germline lookup yields CDR1 LGHNA and CDR2 YSLEER. CDR3 length: 14 residues. The CDR3 sequence is CASSPARVGNTIYF.

This CDR3 reads CASSDGTGVTDEQYF. The chain is built from TRBV5-1 and TRBJ2-7; checking the TCRdb D call of TRBD1 is not possible without DNA. From germline, CDR1 is SGHRS and CDR2 YFSETQ. The CDR3 extends over 15 amino acids.

J is TRBJ2-2 and V is TRBV12-3 or TRBV12-4; lacking DNA, the TRBD1 call made by TCRdb goes unchecked. The length of the CDR3 is 13 residues. The CDR3 spells CAIQGANTGELFF.